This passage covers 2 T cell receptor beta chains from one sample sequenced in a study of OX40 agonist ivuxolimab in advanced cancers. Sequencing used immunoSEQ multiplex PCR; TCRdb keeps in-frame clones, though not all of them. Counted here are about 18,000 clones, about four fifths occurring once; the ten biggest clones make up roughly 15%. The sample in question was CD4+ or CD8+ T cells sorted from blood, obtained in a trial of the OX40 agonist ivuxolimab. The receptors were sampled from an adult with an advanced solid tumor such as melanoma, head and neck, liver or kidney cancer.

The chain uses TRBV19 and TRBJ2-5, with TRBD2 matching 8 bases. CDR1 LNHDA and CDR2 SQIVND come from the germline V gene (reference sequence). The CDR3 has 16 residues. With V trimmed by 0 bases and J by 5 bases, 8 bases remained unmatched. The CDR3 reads CASSIEIAGYFETQYF. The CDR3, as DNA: TGTGCCAGTAGTATAGAGATAGCGGGGTACTTCGAGACCCAGTACTTC.

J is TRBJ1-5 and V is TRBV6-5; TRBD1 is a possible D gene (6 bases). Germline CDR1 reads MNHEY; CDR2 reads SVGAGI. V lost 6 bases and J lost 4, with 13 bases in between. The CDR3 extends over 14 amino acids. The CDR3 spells CASRPTGMNQPQHF. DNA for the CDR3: TGTGCCAGCAGGCCTACAGGGATGAATCAGCCCCAGCATTTT.